This T cell receptor beta chain was obtained from a study of stem cell transplantation in POMP-related autoinflammatory disease. Produced via immunoSEQ multiplex PCR; TCRdb's table is partial and in-frame only. The data contain about 68,000 clones, about nine tenths of them singletons. The CDR3 consists of 12 residues. V was cut by 8 bases and J by 9 bases, with 17 bases left in between. Looked up from germline, CDR1 is SNHLY and CDR2 is FYNNEI. The gene calls are TRBV2 and TRBJ2-7, with no clear D. The clonotype comes from a human patient with POMP-related autoinflammation and immune dysregulation (PRAID). Part of the T cell pool may stem from the graft donor. Sequencing used CD4+ T cells from PBMCs, obtained after stem cell transplantation. The CDR3 loop reads CASGSPPPGQYF. As DNA, the CDR3 is TGTGCCAGCGGGTCTCCGCCTCCGGGGCAGTACTTC. Looking up the rest from reference TRBV2 and TRBJ2-7 gives the full variable domain: EPEVTQTPSHQVTQMGQEVILRCVPISNHLYFYWYRQILGQKVEFLVSFYNNEISEKSEIFDDQFSVERPDGSNFTLKIRSTKLEDSAMYFCASGSPPPGQYFGPGTRLTVT.